This TCR beta chain comes out of a study of T cell changes during pregnancy in multiple sclerosis. Germline V lookup: CDR1 SGHNT, CDR2 YYREEE (reference sequence). CDR3 length: 14 residues. The ends lost 0 bases at V and 7 bases at J; junction bases unmatched: 4. Using immunoSEQ multiplex PCR, the repertoire was profiled, and TCRdb retains in-frame clones only, with some absent. This sample has about 40,000 clones, with 70% to 90% found just once. This clone came up once. The V call is TRBV5-4, the J call TRBJ2-3; 8 nucleotides match TRBD1. The origin of this receptor is a female donor with multiple sclerosis, enrolled in a pregnancy study. The sample consisted of CD4+ T cells from peripheral blood mononuclear cells, taken after pregnancy. This chain's CDR3 is CASSLGQGTNTQYF. The CDR3 DNA is TGTGCCAGCAGCTTGGGACAGGGGACGAATACGCAGTATTTT.